These T cell receptor beta chains were read from a single sample in a study of cytomegalovirus exposure and HLA in healthy donors. TCRdb's copy holds only in-frame clones and misses some; the assay was immunoSEQ multiplex PCR. Counted here are around 210,000 clones, about 85% occurring once; the ten biggest clones make up approximately 0.24%. Sequencing was done on a sample of PBMCs. Receptors originate from a girl under 10 years old in good health and CMV-seronegative. CDR3s include the opening cysteine and the closing phenylalanine or tryptophan.

j_gene: TRBJ1-1
v_gene: TRBV19
CDR3aa: CASSTLQGVYTEAFF

j_gene: TRBJ1-1
v_gene: TRBV29-1
CDR3aa: CSVEGPGKMNTEAFF

j_gene: TRBJ1-4
v_gene: TRBV7-2
CDR3aa: CASSSYREKLFF

j_gene: TRBJ1-6
v_gene: TRBV7-9
CDR3aa: CASSLAPPTADSPLHF

j_gene: TRBJ2-7
v_gene: TRBV9
CDR3aa: CASSGTSYEQYF

j_gene: TRBJ2-7
v_gene: TRBV7-9
CDR3aa: CASSLVGREVYEQYF

j_gene: TRBJ2-3
v_gene: TRBV5-1
CDR3aa: CASSFGGHPTDTQYF

j_gene: TRBJ1-1
v_gene: TRBV11-2
CDR3aa: CASSPRAGAGEAFF

j_gene: TRBJ1-1
v_gene: TRBV7-6
CDR3aa: CASSWKGRVMNTEAFF

j_gene: TRBJ2-1
v_gene: TRBV21-1
CDR3aa: CASSKEKTSGDEQFF

j_gene: TRBJ1-3
v_gene: TRBV19
CDR3aa: CASSIGHSGNTIYF

j_gene: TRBJ1-2
v_gene: TRBV5-1
CDR3aa: CASSLVREGGYTF

j_gene: TRBJ2-7
v_gene: TRBV5-4
CDR3aa: CASSLGQGAGAHEQYF

j_gene: TRBJ2-7
v_gene: TRBV4-1
CDR3aa: CASSQAAGDPGYEQYF

j_gene: TRBJ2-3
v_gene: TRBV28
CDR3aa: CASGPILGQGKGVTQYF

j_gene: TRBJ2-7
v_gene: TRBV7-6
CDR3aa: CASSPVWLEGYEQYF

j_gene: TRBJ2-3
v_gene: TRBV4-1
CDR3aa: CASSQDRQGPDTQYF

j_gene: TRBJ1-6
v_gene: TRBV5-1
CDR3aa: CAPDKGQGIFRSSYNSPLHF

j_gene: TRBJ1-2
v_gene: TRBV29-1
CDR3aa: CSVLNRTGGKDGYTF

j_gene: TRBJ2-7
v_gene: TRBV27
CDR3aa: CASSAIGTGEYEQYF

j_gene: TRBJ1-5
v_gene: TRBV11-2
CDR3aa: CASSLAGQHQPQHF

j_gene: TRBJ2-1
v_gene: TRBV29-1
CDR3aa: CSGAGLHEQFF

j_gene: TRBJ2-2
v_gene: TRBV29-1
CDR3aa: CSVARGTNTGELFF

j_gene: TRBJ1-5
v_gene: TRBV5-6
CDR3aa: CASRKTGTDNQPQHF

j_gene: TRBJ2-3
v_gene: TRBV19
CDR3aa: CASSFSPGTSASYTQYF

j_gene: TRBJ1-2
v_gene: TRBV29-1
CDR3aa: CSVETRQGGPNYGYTF

j_gene: TRBJ1-5
v_gene: TRBV5-8
CDR3aa: CASSPLNQPQHF

j_gene: TRBJ2-1
v_gene: TRBV6-4
CDR3aa: CASSEALAGNRDEQFF

j_gene: TRBJ2-4
v_gene: TRBV5-6
CDR3aa: CASSSPTSGALAKNIQYF

j_gene: TRBJ1-6
v_gene: TRBV9
CDR3aa: CASSVAVGRVDSPLHF

j_gene: TRBJ1-4
v_gene: TRBV18
CDR3aa: CASSPPNRGPNEKLFF

j_gene: TRBJ1-4
v_gene: TRBV5-1
CDR3aa: CASSLGIRDRGRVLGKLFF

j_gene: TRBJ2-5
v_gene: TRBV25-1
CDR3aa: CASSTLAQETQYF

j_gene: TRBJ1-4
v_gene: TRBV19
CDR3aa: CASSPRTATNEKLFF

j_gene: TRBJ1-3
v_gene: TRBV7-9
CDR3aa: CASRLVYSGNTIYF

j_gene: TRBJ2-3
v_gene: TRBV7-8
CDR3aa: CASSSTDGRTDTQYF

j_gene: TRBJ2-7
v_gene: TRBV19
CDR3aa: CASSMAGYVPRGGYEQYF

j_gene: TRBJ2-7
v_gene: TRBV7-9
CDR3aa: CASSPPGVYNTDEQYF

j_gene: TRBJ2-5
v_gene: TRBV11-3
CDR3aa: CASGGGQETQYF

j_gene: TRBJ1-2
v_gene: TRBV6-5
CDR3aa: CASSEAGQGGYTF

j_gene: TRBJ1-3
v_gene: TRBV6-5
CDR3aa: CASSYLGQGNTIYF

j_gene: TRBJ1-5
v_gene: TRBV6-5
CDR3aa: CASSYIPGDQPQHF

j_gene: TRBJ2-3
v_gene: TRBV30
CDR3aa: CAWRRAGKTDTQYF

j_gene: TRBJ1-5
v_gene: TRBV28
CDR3aa: CASSPTGLSQHF

j_gene: TRBJ1-6
v_gene: TRBV6-1
CDR3aa: CASSEPTVYNSPLHF

j_gene: TRBJ1-1
v_gene: TRBV29-1
CDR3aa: CSVGWGRGTEAFF

j_gene: TRBJ1-6
v_gene: TRBV4-1
CDR3aa: CASSRRQAGDSPLHF

j_gene: TRBJ2-2
v_gene: TRBV19
CDR3aa: CASSRKGAGELFF

j_gene: TRBJ1-2
v_gene: TRBV27
CDR3aa: CASSLAGRNYGYTF

j_gene: TRBJ1-2
v_gene: TRBV7-9
CDR3aa: CASRGQGLDYGYTF

j_gene: TRBJ1-1
v_gene: TRBV6-1
CDR3aa: CASSVGNIQGRSTEAFF

j_gene: TRBJ2-7
v_gene: TRBV27
CDR3aa: CASSARTGTSYEQYF

j_gene: TRBJ2-5
v_gene: TRBV6-4
CDR3aa: CASSPGTGGRETQYF

j_gene: TRBJ1-2
v_gene: TRBV29-1
CDR3aa: CSAKGGARDGYTF

j_gene: TRBJ1-5
v_gene: TRBV30
CDR3aa: CAWSIAGNQPQHF

j_gene: TRBJ2-2
v_gene: TRBV4-1
CDR3aa: CASRSGTGGSGELFF